The 9 T cell receptor beta chains presented below share a single source sample, sequenced in a study of cytomegalovirus exposure and HLA in healthy donors. 60 Vbeta and 13 Jbeta primers were used in PCR. TCRdb's table, derived via immunoSEQ multiplex PCR, lists solely in-frame clones and lacks some. The top ten hold approximately 2.4% of the sample, which has roughly 110,000 clones, roughly 82% seen once. The specimen was PBMCs. Receptors originate from a man under 40 in good health and CMV-seropositive.

This clone has just one count. The chain uses TRBV19 and TRBJ1-1; TRBD1 agrees at 7 bases. The V segment lost 3 bases and the J segment 0 bases; nucleotides outside the gene matches: 13. This CDR3 comprises 18 residues. Looked up from germline, CDR1 is LNHDA and CDR2 is SQIVND (reference sequence). CDR3 sequence reads: CASSITIAQGVMNTEAFF. The CDR3 nucleotides read TGTGCCAGTAGTATTACTATCGCCCAGGGGGTGATGAACACTGAAGCTTTCTTT.

This chain links TRBV5-1 with TRBJ1-4; 10 nucleotides agree with TRBD1. Germline V gene lookup returns CDR1 SGHRS and CDR2 YFSETQ. The CDR3 totals 15 residues. J lost 8 bases, V lost 4 bases, and 8 bases had no gene match. The CDR3 protein is CASSPRTGGGEKLFF. DNA of the CDR3: TGCGCCAGCAGCCCTCGGACAGGGGGAGGGGAAAAACTGTTTTTT.

This clone was detected only once. The rearrangement links TRBV5-1 to TRBJ2-2, with 7 bases lining up with TRBD2. The CDR3 has 13 residues. V trimming: 5 bases; J trimming: 5 bases; junction bases outside the gene matches: 3. Germline CDR1 is SGHRS and CDR2 is YFSETQ. In DNA form, the CDR3 reads TGCGCCAGCAGGCAGGGAGGGACCGGGGAGCTGTTTTTT. Translation gives CASRQGGTGELFF. The full variable domain, its missing parts supplied by reference TRBV5-1 and TRBJ2-2, is KAGVTQTPRYLIKTRGQQVTLSCSPISGHRSVSWYQQTPGQGLQFLFEYFSETQRNKGNFPGRFSGRQFSNSRSEMNVSTLELGDSALYLCASRQGGTGELFFGEGSRLTVL.

V is TRBV5-1 and J is TRBJ2-2; D is uncertain. The germline V gene encodes CDR1 SGHRS and CDR2 YFSETQ. The V end lost 4 bases, the J end lost 0 bases, and 13 bases lay between the germline ends. This CDR3 spans 16 amino acids. The CDR3, as DNA: TGCGCCAGCAGCCCGTCTGGCAGCGCGAACACCGGGGAGCTGTTTTTT. It yields the protein CASSPSGSANTGELFF.

The chain recombines TRBV11-2 with TRBJ2-7; the D gene is possibly TRBD2 (6 bases). The CDR3 is 14 residues long. Trimming removed 1 base from V and 2 bases from J, with 9 bases in between. Germline V gene lookup returns CDR1 SGHAT and CDR2 FQNNGV. Written as DNA, the CDR3 is TGTGCCAGCAGCTTAGGACTAGACCCCTACGAGCAGTACTTC. Its translation is CASSLGLDPYEQYF.

A remark on this clone: The same CDR3 is also encoded by other DNA sequences in this sample. This rearrangement joins TRBV14 to TRBJ1-1; D perhaps matches TRBD1 (6 bases). There are 13 residues in the CDR3. Trimming cost V 4 bases and J 1 base, with 7 bases left between them. Germline values: CDR1 SGHDN, CDR2 FVKESK. CDR3 nucleotide sequence: TGTGCCAGCAGCCGACAGGAGAACACTGAAGCTTTCTTT. This gives the protein CASSRQENTEAFF.

The V and J genes are TRBV11-3 and TRBJ2-3; 7 bases line up with TRBD1. The CDR3 contains 18 residues. Looked up from germline, CDR1 is SGHNT and CDR2 is YENEEA. J gave up 1 base and V 4 bases, and 14 bases lay outside the gene matches. CDR3 region: CASSSYHGTESGTDTQYF. The CDR3 region has the DNA TGTGCCAGCAGCTCGTACCATGGGACAGAGTCAGGCACAGATACGCAGTATTTT.

This rearrangement joins TRBV4-1 to TRBJ2-3, with 13 bases matching TRBD2. Germline assignment: CDR1 MGHRA and CDR2 YSYEKL. CDR3 length: 18 amino acids. V was clipped by 3 bases and J by 5 bases; unmatched bases: 11. CDR3 sequence: CASSQGVGLAGARDTQYF. The CDR3 bases are TGCGCCAGCAGCCAGGGGGTAGGACTAGCGGGGGCAAGAGATACGCAGTATTTT.

This clone was seen once. This chain links TRBV7-8 with TRBJ1-4, with TRBD1 as a possible D gene (5 bases). Germline V CDR1 and CDR2: SGHVS, FQNEAQ. CDR3 size: 15 residues. The V end was cut by 5 bases, the J end by 3 bases, with 13 bases between. The CDR3 loop reads CASSAGGEANEKLFF. The CDR3 DNA sequence: TGTGCCAGCAGCGCCGGGGGAGAGGCTAATGAAAAACTGTTTTTT.